One sample yielded the 5 T cell receptor beta chains listed below, sequenced in a study of yellow fever vaccine responses in identical twins. Using its own MiXCR run on the RT-PCR reads, TCRdb lists one record per CDR3 protein. The sample comprises approximately 33,000 distinct CDR3 sequences, more than 45% of which are singletons, and roughly 4.5% rests with the top ten. Sequencing was performed on T cells from blood (PBMCs), unsorted or a sorted subset (not recorded which), taken before or after yellow fever vaccination (not recorded which). All receptors come from a woman between 18 and 29 years old who received the yellow fever vaccine.

The DNA of the CDR3 is TGTGCCAGCTCAGGATCTAATTCACCCCTCCACTTT. Its translation: CASSGSNSPLHF. The rearrangement links TRBV18 to TRBJ1-6; no clear D gene. The germline V and J ends were trimmed by 5 bases and 6 bases, with 5 bases remaining between them. Looked up from germline, CDR1 is KGHSH and CDR2 is LQKENI. The CDR3 sequence is 12 residues long.

The chain combines TRBV29-1 with TRBJ1-1, with unresolved D. The V and J ends lost 5 bases and 0 bases respectively, with 13 bases between them. The germline CDR1 and CDR2 sequences are SQVTM and ANQGSEA. This CDR3 region has 14 residues. The chain's CDR3 is CSVNPPTVNTEAFF. The DNA for the CDR3 is TGCAGCGTTAACCCTCCGACGGTGAACACTGAAGCTTTCTTT.

The chain has TRBV20-1 and TRBJ1-5; D possibly corresponds to TRBD1 (6 bases). CDR3 length equals 14 residues. Trimming shortened V by 6 bases and J by 2 bases, and 14 bases separated the two germline ends. CDR1 is DFQATT and CDR2 is SNEGSKA in the germline V gene (reference sequence). The CDR3 sequence: CSATNRDGNQPQHF. For the CDR3, the DNA is TGCAGTGCAACCAACAGGGACGGCAATCAGCCCCAGCATTTT.

This sequence joins TRBV29-1 and TRBJ1-1, with no clear D. V was cut by 5 bases and J by 5 bases, with 9 bases left in between. This CDR3 has 11 amino acids. Germline loops: CDR1 SQVTM, CDR2 ANQGSEA. The CDR3 DNA reads TGCAGCGTTTCTTGGGCGACTGAAGCTTTCTTT. Its translation: CSVSWATEAFF.

The chain uses TRBV7-9 and TRBJ1-5; D is uncertain. The germline V gene encodes CDR1 SEHNR and CDR2 FQNEAQ (reference sequence). With 1 base removed from V and 6 bases from J, the gap between germline ends came to 4 bases. The CDR3 consists of 12 residues. As DNA, the CDR3 is TGTGCCAGCAGCTTAGATGTTCAGCCCCAGCATTTT. This sequence encodes CASSLDVQPQHF.